This T cell receptor (beta chain) was sequenced during a study of shared clonotypes between healthy human individuals. Background on the study: Aged 18 to 49, the donors were a couple of women and a few men.

Study-level findings and limits: Having only a few donors restricted how much genetic and exposure-history diversity was captured. The researchers took only blood, and tissue repertoires probably look different.

The CDR3 loop spans 17 amino acids. Germline V gene data show CDR1 as SGHRS and CDR2 as YFSETQ. V was clipped by 2 bases and J by 1 base, with 16 bases between them. In the case of this clone: The antigen is undetermined.

The unsorted PBMC replicate PCRs were performed with 300 to 350 ng DNA, around 32,000 T cell genomes. TCRdb's copy holds only in-frame clones and misses some; the assay was immunoSEQ multiplex PCR. The sample carries fewer than 500,000 clones, over 75% recorded once. Sequences were obtained from PBMCs. The receptor was isolated from a woman aged 35 to 49 in good health. Some clones in this sample may be carry-over from other donors' samples. V and J are TRBV5-1 and TRBJ2-1; D remains unclear. CDR3 amino acids: CASSFNPGAASYNEQFF. The CDR3 DNA sequence: TGCGCCAGCAGCTTCAATCCAGGAGCAGCGTCCTACAATGAGCAGTTCTTC.